Sequencing of this TCR beta chain was carried out in a study of T-cell memory formation after mild COVID-19. This clonotype was picked up a small number of times. TCRdb recomputed calls from the 5' RACE reads with MiXCR, one row per CDR3 protein. The data show about 140,000 distinct CDR3 sequences, more than 12% seen once. Trimming took off 5 bases at V and 1 base at J, with 14 bases between the two ends. CDR3 size: 15 residues. The source of this sequence is an adult woman who had mild COVID-19 (a few samples of this study predate the infection). Cell type and time point are not known. The specimen was PBMCs or a T cell subset sorted from them (not recorded which). The V gene is TRBV12-3 or TRBV12-4, the J gene TRBJ1-1; D is unresolved. As DNA, the CDR3 is TGTGCCAGCAGTCCCCGATTACGGGGGAACACTGAAGCTTTCTTT. Protein sequence: CASSPRLRGNTEAFF.